This T cell receptor beta chain emerged from a study of OX40 agonist ivuxolimab in advanced cancers. Study context: At doses from 0.01 to 10 mg/kg, patients were given intravenous ivuxolimab every 2 weeks. People in dose escalation had one of these cancers: hepatocellular carcinoma, melanoma, renal cell or head and neck cancer. Whole-study findings and limits: Relatively little clonal expansion, among the lowest observed, appeared in partial responders at 0.1-3.0 mg/kg.

CDR3 size: 14 residues. Germline CDR1 is SGHRS and CDR2 is YFSETQ. V lost 3 bases and J lost 1, with 10 bases in between. This clone was seen only a few times. Its antigen is currently unknown. Clones were read by immunoSEQ multiplex PCR, and TCRdb kept only the in-frame ones, dropping some. The sample records approximately 30,000 clones, 81% being singletons. This rearrangement joins TRBV5-1 to TRBJ2-5; D might be TRBD2 (6 bases). The material sequenced was CD4+ or CD8+ T cells sorted from blood, taken in a trial of the OX40 agonist ivuxolimab. This clonotype was obtained from an adult with an advanced solid tumor such as melanoma, head and neck, liver or kidney cancer. The CDR3 coding sequence is TGCGCCAGCAGCTGGGGGACTCTCCAAGAGACCCAGTACTTC. Its translation is CASSWGTLQETQYF.